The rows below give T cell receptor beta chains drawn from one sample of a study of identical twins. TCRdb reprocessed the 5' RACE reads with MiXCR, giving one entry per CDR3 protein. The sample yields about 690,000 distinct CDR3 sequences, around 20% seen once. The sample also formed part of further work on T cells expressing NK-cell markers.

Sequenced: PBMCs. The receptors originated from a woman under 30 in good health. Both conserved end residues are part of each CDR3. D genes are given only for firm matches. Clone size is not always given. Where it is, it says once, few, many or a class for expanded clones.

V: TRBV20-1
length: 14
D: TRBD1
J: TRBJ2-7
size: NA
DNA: TGCAGTGCCCGGGACAGGGGGGCCTCCTACGAGCAGTACTTC
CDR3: CSARDRGASYEQYF

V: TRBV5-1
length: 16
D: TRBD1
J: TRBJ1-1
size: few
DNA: TGCGCCAGCAGCTATCCCCGGGACAGGGGGCCAAGTGAAGCTTTCTTT
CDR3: CASSYPRDRGPSEAFF

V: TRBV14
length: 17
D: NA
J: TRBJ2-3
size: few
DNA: TGTGCCAGCAGCCAAGATGCTGTTGCAACTCTCACAGATACGCAGTATTTT
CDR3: CASSQDAVATLTDTQYF

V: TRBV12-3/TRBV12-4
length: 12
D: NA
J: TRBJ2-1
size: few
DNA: TGTGCCAGCAGGAGTCTCCCCGGGGAGCAGTTCTTC
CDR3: CASRSLPGEQFF

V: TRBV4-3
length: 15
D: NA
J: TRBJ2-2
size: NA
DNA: TGCGCCAGCAGCCAAGAGGGGACAACCACCGGGGAGCTGTTTTTT
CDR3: CASSQEGTTTGELFF

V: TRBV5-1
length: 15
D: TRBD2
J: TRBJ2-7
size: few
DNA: TGCGCCAGCAGCTTGACTAGCGGGGGAGCCTACGAGCAGTACTTC
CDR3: CASSLTSGGAYEQYF

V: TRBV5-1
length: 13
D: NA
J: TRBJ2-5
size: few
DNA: TGCGCCAGCAGCCCCTCCGCTACGGAGACCCAGTACTTC
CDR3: CASSPSATETQYF

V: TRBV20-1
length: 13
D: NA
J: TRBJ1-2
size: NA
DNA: TGCAGTGCTTTAGACGATAGTCCCTATGGCTACACCTTC
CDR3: CSALDDSPYGYTF

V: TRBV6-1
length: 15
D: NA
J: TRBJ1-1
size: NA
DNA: TGTGCCAGCAACCGACTCGACAGGTTAGGGACTGAAGCTTTCTTT
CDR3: CASNRLDRLGTEAFF

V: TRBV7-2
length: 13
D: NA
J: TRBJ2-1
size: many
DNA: TGTGCCAGCAGCCGGACTAATGCCGTTGAGCAGTTCTTC
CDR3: CASSRTNAVEQFF

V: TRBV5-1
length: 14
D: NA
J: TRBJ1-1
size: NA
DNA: TGCGCCAGCAGCTTGCTCTCGGGGGACACTGAAGCTTTCTTT
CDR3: CASSLLSGDTEAFF

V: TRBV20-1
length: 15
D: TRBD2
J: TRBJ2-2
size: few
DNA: TGCAGTGCTAGAGTAGCGGGAGTAGATACCGGGGAGCTGTTTTTT
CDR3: CSARVAGVDTGELFF

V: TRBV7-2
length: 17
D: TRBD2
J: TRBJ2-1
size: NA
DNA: TGTGCCAGCAGCCCTCCCGGACTAGCGGCTTTCTACAATGAGCAGTTCTTC
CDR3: CASSPPGLAAFYNEQFF

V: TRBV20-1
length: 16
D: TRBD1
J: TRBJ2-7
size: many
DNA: TGCAGTGCTAGAGACCCAAAACAGGGGCTATCCTACGAGCAGTACTTC
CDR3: CSARDPKQGLSYEQYF

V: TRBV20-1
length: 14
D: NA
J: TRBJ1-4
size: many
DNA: TGCAGTGCTCGGCCCCTGGGGGGTAATGAAAAACTGTTTTTT
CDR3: CSARPLGGNEKLFF

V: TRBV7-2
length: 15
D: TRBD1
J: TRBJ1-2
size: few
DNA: TGTGCCAGCAGCTCCCCCCGAGGACAGGTTGATAGCTACACCTTC
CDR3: CASSSPRGQVDSYTF

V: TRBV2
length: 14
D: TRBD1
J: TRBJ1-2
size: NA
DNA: TGTGCCAGCAGTGAAGGACAGGGTAGGGGTGGCTACACCTTC
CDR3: CASSEGQGRGGYTF

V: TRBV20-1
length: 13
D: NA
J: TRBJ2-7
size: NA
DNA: TGCAGTGCTAGAGATCTGACTTCCTACGAGCAGTACTTC
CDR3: CSARDLTSYEQYF

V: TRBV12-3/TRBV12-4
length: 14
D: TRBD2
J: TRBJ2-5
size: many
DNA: TGTGCCAGCAGGGCTAGCGGGAGAATAGAGACCCAGTACTTC
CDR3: CASRASGRIETQYF

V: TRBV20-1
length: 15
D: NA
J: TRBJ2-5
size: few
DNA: TGCAGTGCTAGAAAGGGGAGTTCCATGAAAGAGACCCAGTACTTC
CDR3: CSARKGSSMKETQYF

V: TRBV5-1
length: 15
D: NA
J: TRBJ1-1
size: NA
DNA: TGCGCCAGCAGCTTGGGCAGGGCGGAAGGCACTGAAGCTTTCTTT
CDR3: CASSLGRAEGTEAFF

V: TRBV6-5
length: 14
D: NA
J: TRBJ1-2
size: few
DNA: TGTGCCAGCAGTTACGGTGGGGGACCCTATGGCTACACCTTC
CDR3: CASSYGGGPYGYTF

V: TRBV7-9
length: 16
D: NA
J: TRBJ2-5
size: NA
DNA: TGTGCCAGCAGCTTAAACGGGGGACTGTTGGGAGAGACCCAGTACTTC
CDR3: CASSLNGGLLGETQYF

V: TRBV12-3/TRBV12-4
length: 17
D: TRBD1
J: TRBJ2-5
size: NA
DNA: TGTGCCAGCAGTTTCGGGCCTCGGACAGGGAGTGGAGAGACCCAGTACTTC
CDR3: CASSFGPRTGSGETQYF

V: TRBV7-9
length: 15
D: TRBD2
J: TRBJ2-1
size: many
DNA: TGTGCCAGCAGCTTAGACTGGCGGGGGGGCGGTGAGCAGTTCTTC
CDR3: CASSLDWRGGGEQFF

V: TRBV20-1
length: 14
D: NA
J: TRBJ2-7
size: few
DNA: TGCAGTGCTAGGAGGAACACTAGGTACTACGAGCAGTACTTC
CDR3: CSARRNTRYYEQYF

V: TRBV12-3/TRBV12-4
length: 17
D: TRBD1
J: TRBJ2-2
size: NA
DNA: TGTGCCAGCAGCTCTCCCTTGGGACAGGGTCCCACCGGGGAGCTGTTTTTT
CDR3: CASSSPLGQGPTGELFF

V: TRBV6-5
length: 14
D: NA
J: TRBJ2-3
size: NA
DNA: TGTGCCAGCAGTTACCGGACTCCACGAGATACGCAGTATTTT
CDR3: CASSYRTPRDTQYF

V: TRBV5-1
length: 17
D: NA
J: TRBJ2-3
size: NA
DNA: TGCGCCAGCAGCCCGGAGGCCCCGGGGGTGGTCACAGATACGCAGTATTTT
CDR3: CASSPEAPGVVTDTQYF

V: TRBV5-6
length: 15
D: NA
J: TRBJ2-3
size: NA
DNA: TGTGCCAGCAGCATAGTGGGGACTGGCACAGATACGCAGTATTTT
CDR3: CASSIVGTGTDTQYF

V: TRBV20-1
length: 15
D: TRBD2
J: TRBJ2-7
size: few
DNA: TGCAGTGCTGGACCATCGGGACTAGCGGGTTACGAGCAGTACTTC
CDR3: CSAGPSGLAGYEQYF

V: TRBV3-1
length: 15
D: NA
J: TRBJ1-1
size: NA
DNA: TGTGCCAGCAGCCAAGGCGCCTCCTGGGGCACTGAAGCTTTCTTT
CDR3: CASSQGASWGTEAFF

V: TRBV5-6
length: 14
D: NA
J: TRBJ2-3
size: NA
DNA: TGTGCCAGCAGCCTGGTCCTAAACACAGATACGCAGTATTTT
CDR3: CASSLVLNTDTQYF

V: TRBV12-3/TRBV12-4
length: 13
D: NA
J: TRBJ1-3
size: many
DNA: TGTGCCAGCAGTTTCGGCTCCAGAAACACCATATATTTT
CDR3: CASSFGSRNTIYF

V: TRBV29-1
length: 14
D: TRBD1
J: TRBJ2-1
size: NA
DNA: TGCAGCGTGGGCCGGGACAGAGGCTACAATGAGCAGTTCTTC
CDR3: CSVGRDRGYNEQFF

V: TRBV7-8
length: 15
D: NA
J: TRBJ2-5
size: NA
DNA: TGTGCCAGCAGCTCTGAGACAGGTTACCAAGAGACCCAGTACTTC
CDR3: CASSSETGYQETQYF

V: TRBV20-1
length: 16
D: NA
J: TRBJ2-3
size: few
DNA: TGCAGTGCTAGCACCACTGTTGGGCGGCCCACAGATACGCAGTATTTT
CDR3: CSASTTVGRPTDTQYF

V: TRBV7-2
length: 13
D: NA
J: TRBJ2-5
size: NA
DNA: TGTGCCAGCAGCTTACCGGGTAAAAAGACCCAGTACTTC
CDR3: CASSLPGKKTQYF

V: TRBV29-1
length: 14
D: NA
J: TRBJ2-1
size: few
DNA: TGCAGCGTTGACCGGGGGATCTCCTACAATGAGCAGTTCTTC
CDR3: CSVDRGISYNEQFF

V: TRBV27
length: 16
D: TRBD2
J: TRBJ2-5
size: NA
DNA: TGTGCCAGCAGTTTCCGTAGCGGGAGTGGGAAAGAGACCCAGTACTTC
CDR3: CASSFRSGSGKETQYF

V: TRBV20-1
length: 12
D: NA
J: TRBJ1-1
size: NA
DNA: TGCAGTGCTAGTCCGAGGAACACTGAAGCTTTCTTT
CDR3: CSASPRNTEAFF

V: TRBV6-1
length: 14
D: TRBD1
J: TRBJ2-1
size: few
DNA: TGTGCCAGCAGCCAGGGGGCCCCACTTAATGAGCAGTTCTTC
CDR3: CASSQGAPLNEQFF

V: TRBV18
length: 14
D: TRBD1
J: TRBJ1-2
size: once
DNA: TGTGCCAGCTCACCTGGGACAGGGGTCCGAAGCTACACCTTC
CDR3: CASSPGTGVRSYTF

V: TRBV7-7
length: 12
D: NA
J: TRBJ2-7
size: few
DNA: TGTGCCAGCAGCTGCAGGGACTACGAGCAGTACTTC
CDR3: CASSCRDYEQYF

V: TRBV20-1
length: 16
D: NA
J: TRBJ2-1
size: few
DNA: TGCAGTGCTCCTACTCGCGATGCCCGATCCTACAATGAGCAGTTCTTC
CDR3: CSAPTRDARSYNEQFF